These 28 T cell receptor beta chains share one sample of origin, sequenced in a study of cytomegalovirus exposure and HLA in healthy donors. Both 60 Vbeta primers and 13 Jbeta primers went into the PCR. Libraries were prepared by immunoSEQ multiplex PCR; TCRdb keeps only in-frame clonotypes and omits some of them. The sample lists 74,000 or so clones; 78% were seen once. Sequenced material: PBMCs. The source of these receptors is a male donor in good health and CMV-seropositive.

This clone was detected only a few times. V is TRBV4-1 and J is TRBJ1-5; D remains unclear. The CDR3 has 14 amino acids. Between the trimmed V and J ends, which lost 4 bases and 9 bases, there was a span of 16 bases. Looked up from germline, CDR1 is MGHRA and CDR2 is YSYEKL. CDR3 sequence: CASSPIPTVRPQHF. CDR3 coding DNA: TGCGCCAGCAGCCCAATCCCCACTGTCCGGCCCCAGCATTTT.

The J gene is TRBJ2-3, the V gene TRBV6-6; 10 positions agree with TRBD2. The germline V gene has CDR1 MNHNY and CDR2 SVGAGI (reference sequence). The CDR3 totals 15 residues. The trim removed 7 bases at V and 3 bases at J, leaving 7 bases unmatched. The CDR3 loop is CASNAGLAATDTQYF. The DNA for the CDR3 is TGTGCCAGCAACGCTGGACTAGCGGCGACAGATACGCAGTATTTT.

The chain links TRBV27 to TRBJ2-7, with D tentatively TRBD2 (6 bases). The germline gives CDR1 MNHEY, CDR2 SMNVEV (reference sequence). Trimming took off 5 bases at V and 6 bases at J, with 14 bases between the two ends. This CDR3 contains 13 residues. The CDR3 sequence is CASSPLGGGEQYF. The CDR3 DNA is TGTGCCAGCAGTCCACTCGGGGGTGGCGAGCAGTACTTC.

This sequence joins TRBV7-2 and TRBJ2-5, with D possibly matching TRBD2 (6 bases). The CDR3 covers 16 residues. Looked up from germline, CDR1 is SGHTA and CDR2 is FQGNSA. Trimming took 4 bases from V and 4 from J, leaving 19 bases between them. The CDR3 here is CASSYGGTSRRETQYF. Here the CDR3 DNA reads TGTGCCAGCAGCTACGGCGGGACGTCACGACGAGAGACCCAGTACTTC.

This clone was seen only a few times. CDR3: CASSHGLANTGELFF. CDR3 DNA: TGTGCCAGCAGTCACGGACTGGCGAACACCGGGGAGCTGTTTTTT. This rearrangement joins TRBV6-5 to TRBJ2-2; perhaps TRBD2 as D (5 bases). CDR1 MNHEY and CDR2 SVGAGI come from the germline V gene. The CDR3 is 15 amino acids. The V end was cut by 5 bases, the J end by 0 bases, with 10 bases between.

The chain links TRBV11-3 to TRBJ2-3, with 13 bases lining up with TRBD2. This CDR3 is 17 amino acids long. Trimming at V came to 1 base and at J to 2 bases, leaving 3 bases not matched to a gene. CDR1 is SGHNT, CDR2 YENEEA, per germline. The chain's CDR3 is CASSLGTSGGYTDTQYF. CDR3 sequence (DNA): TGTGCCAGCAGCTTAGGGACTAGCGGGGGATACACAGATACGCAGTATTTT.

The genes are TRBV5-5 and TRBJ2-7; D might be TRBD1 (5 bases). V lost 2 bases, J lost 4 bases, and 13 bases lay in between. This CDR3 is built from 14 residues. Germline CDR1 SGHKS, CDR2 YYEKEE (reference sequence). The CDR3 region has the DNA TGTGCCAGCAGCTTAGGTGCAGGGTGGTACGAGCAGTACTTC. It translates to CASSLGAGWYEQYF.

The chain links TRBV7-9 to TRBJ2-7; maybe TRBD2 (6 bases). Germline V gene sequence: CDR1 SEHNR, CDR2 FQNEAQ (reference sequence). This CDR3 is built from 12 residues. The germline V and J ends were trimmed by 5 bases and 7 bases, with 12 bases remaining between them. Written as DNA, the CDR3 is TGTGCCAGCAGCGAACAACGGGGGGAGCAGTACTTC. Translating it yields CASSEQRGEQYF.

This clone has only one observation. V usage is TRBV10-3 and J usage is TRBJ2-7; 11 bases match TRBD1. Per germline, CDR1 ENHRY and CDR2 SYGVKD. The length of the CDR3 is 14 residues. The J segment lost 6 bases and the V segment lost 6 bases, leaving 7 bases of the junction unmatched. The DNA of the CDR3 is TGTGCCATCAGAAAGGGACAGGGGGTTGGCGAGCAGTACTTC. Its translation is CAIRKGQGVGEQYF.

This chain uses TRBV30 with TRBJ1-2, with a tentative D call TRBD1 (5 bases). The V gene lost 4 bases and the J gene lost 4 bases, with 13 bases spanning the gap. The CDR3 extends over 13 amino acids. Germline V gene data show CDR1 as GTSNPN and CDR2 as SVGIG (reference sequence). CDR3 in DNA: TGTGCCTGGAAAACGCAGGGCGGCTATGGCTACACCTTC. Translating it yields CAWKTQGGYGYTF.

With respect to this clone: A junction end diverges from the germline sequence, so it may reflect a read error. The chain joins TRBV5-1 to TRBJ2-5; a possible D gene is TRBD2 (6 bases). This CDR3 region has 13 residues. The germline gives CDR1 SGHRS, CDR2 YFSETQ. The CDR3 DNA is TGCGCCAGCAGCTTGGTGGTGGAGGGGCCTACTCACTTC. It codes for CASSLVVEGPTHF.

This clone was detected only a few times. The V gene is TRBV2, the J gene TRBJ2-3; a weak D match, TRBD2 (6 bases). Germline lookup yields CDR1 SNHLY and CDR2 FYNNEI. The CDR3 is made up of 15 amino acids. Between the trimmed V and J ends, which lost 6 bases and 4 bases, there was a span of 17 bases. Here the CDR3 reads CASSERIWGADTQYF. In DNA, the CDR3 is TGTGCCAGCAGCGAACGGATCTGGGGGGCAGATACGCAGTATTTT.

This clone was seen only once. This chain links TRBV6-6 with TRBJ2-3; D may be TRBD1 (6 bases). Germline CDR1 reads MNHNY; CDR2 reads SVGAGI (reference sequence). The CDR3 has 14 residues. Between the trimmed V and J ends, which lost 4 bases and 5 bases, there was a span of 13 bases. The CDR3, as DNA: TGTGCCAGCAGTTTTGGGACACTCGTAGATACGCAGTATTTT. It encodes CASSFGTLVDTQYF.

This chain joins TRBV6-6 and TRBJ2-7; 10 bases match TRBD2. The CDR3 extends over 15 amino acids. With V trimmed by 2 bases and J by 2 bases, 3 bases remained unmatched. Germline V gene lookup returns CDR1 MNHNY and CDR2 SVGAGI (reference sequence). CDR3 region: CASSYGLAGAYEQYF. The CDR3 region has the DNA TGTGCCAGCAGTTACGGGCTAGCGGGAGCCTACGAGCAGTACTTC.

The rearrangement uses TRBV6-6 and TRBJ2-3, with D hard to call. Germline values: CDR1 MNHNY, CDR2 SVGAGI (reference sequence). The CDR3 loop spans 13 amino acids. The V end lost 5 bases, the J end lost 6 bases, and 12 bases lay between the germline ends. In DNA form, the CDR3 reads TGTGCCAGCAGTGGGCAAATAAAGGATACGCAGTATTTT. Translated: CASSGQIKDTQYF.

The V call is TRBV7-3, the J call TRBJ2-1; D uncertain. Germline V gene sequence: CDR1 SGHTA, CDR2 FQGTGA. The CDR3 runs to 14 residues. Trimming cost V 5 bases and J 4 bases, with 12 bases left between them. For the CDR3, the DNA is TGTGCCAGCAGCCCCAGTATCTTGTACAATGAGCAGTTCTTC. It codes for CASSPSILYNEQFF.

This chain joins TRBV9 and TRBJ1-1, with 9 bases that match TRBD1. V was clipped by 0 bases and J by 4 bases; unmatched bases: 10. The CDR3 extends over 17 amino acids. Per the germline V gene, CDR1 is SGDLS and CDR2 is YYNGEE. The CDR3 protein is CASSVGTGVNVGTEAFF. In DNA, the CDR3 is TGTGCCAGCAGCGTAGGGACAGGGGTGAATGTAGGCACTGAAGCTTTCTTT.

The chain links TRBV28 to TRBJ2-5; D is perhaps TRBD2 (5 bases). CDR3 length: 11 residues. Trimming left V 10 bases short and J 5 bases short, with 11 bases between. Germline CDR1 MDHEN, CDR2 SYDVKM. For the CDR3, the DNA is TGTGCCACCGCCGGGGAGGAGACCCAGTACTTC. Translated, it gives CATAGEETQYF.

V usage is TRBV27 and J usage is TRBJ2-7; D possibly corresponds to TRBD1 (6 bases). CDR1 and CDR2 from the germline V gene are MNHEY and SMNVEV (reference sequence). The V end was cut by 8 bases, the J end by 2 bases, with 19 bases between. The CDR3 is 15 residues long. CDR3 sequence reads: CASSDQGRDTYEQYF. CDR3 nucleotide sequence: TGTGCCAGCTCGGACCAGGGGCGAGATACCTACGAGCAGTACTTC.

The chain couples TRBV9 to TRBJ2-1; a weak D match, TRBD2 (5 bases). The germline CDR1 and CDR2 sequences are SGDLS and YYNGEE. Trimming stripped 4 bases from V and 5 bases from J, with 10 bases between. This CDR3 comprises 13 residues. CDR3 protein: CASSTGKNNEQFF. CDR3 in DNA: TGTGCCAGCAGCACGGGGAAGAACAATGAGCAGTTCTTC.

This chain joins TRBV6-6 and TRBJ2-7, with 9 bases aligning to TRBD1. Germline CDR1 reads MNHNY; CDR2 reads SVGAGI (reference sequence). CDR3 length: 14 amino acids. J was trimmed by 5 bases and V by 4 bases; bases with no gene match: 6. The CDR3 region has the DNA TGTGCCAGCAGTTTGGACAGGGGTTACCACGAGCAGTACTTC. It specifies CASSLDRGYHEQYF.

The rearrangement uses TRBV27 and TRBJ1-6, with TRBD1 matching 7 bases. J was trimmed by 9 bases and V by 6 bases; bases with no gene match: 11. Germline CDR1 is MNHEY and CDR2 is SMNVEV (reference sequence). The CDR3 spans 15 residues. CDR3 in DNA: TGTGCCAGCAGCAGGGGTGACAGGGTCGGTTCACCCCTCCACTTT. This gives the protein CASSRGDRVGSPLHF.

This clone was recorded once. The chain is built from TRBV9 and TRBJ2-1, with TRBD1 identical over 11 bases. The CDR3 consists of 14 residues. The germline V gene encodes CDR1 SGDLS and CDR2 YYNGEE. Trimming took 4 bases from V and 9 from J; bases not matched to a gene: 6. This chain's CDR3 is CASSRDRGSGEQFF. The CDR3 DNA is TGTGCCAGCAGCCGGGACAGGGGGTCTGGTGAGCAGTTCTTC.

CDR3 in amino acids: CASRMTEATNEKLFF. In DNA, the CDR3 is TGTGCCAGCAGGATGACAGAAGCAACTAATGAAAAACTGTTTTTT. The rearrangement joins TRBV2 to TRBJ1-4, with D possibly matching TRBD1 (5 bases). V lost 6 bases and J lost 0, with 11 bases in between. CDR1 is SNHLY, CDR2 FYNNEI, per germline. The CDR3 contains 15 residues.

The gene calls are TRBV7-3 and TRBJ2-1; TRBD2 aligns across 10 bases. V was pared by 0 bases and J by 5 bases, with 7 bases of the junction left unmatched. Germline V lookup: CDR1 SGHTA, CDR2 FQGTGA. CDR3 length: 17 amino acids. The CDR3 loop reads CASSLTPTSGLNNEQFF. The CDR3 coding sequence is TGTGCCAGCAGCTTAACTCCGACTAGCGGGCTTAACAATGAGCAGTTCTTC.

The chain recombines TRBV19 with TRBJ1-6, with TRBD1 matching 9 bases. The J segment lost 8 bases and the V segment lost 3 bases, leaving 5 bases of the junction unmatched. CDR3 length equals 15 residues. CDR1 is LNHDA, CDR2 SQIVND, per germline (reference sequence). CDR3: CASSIGTGIYSPLHF. The CDR3 nucleotides read TGTGCCAGTAGTATCGGGACAGGGATTTATTCACCCCTCCACTTT.

The rearrangement uses TRBV11-2 and TRBJ2-7; 10 bases are a match to TRBD1. Germline values: CDR1 SGHAT, CDR2 FQNNGV. The CDR3 covers 15 residues. V shed 3 bases and J 5 bases; nucleotides not matched to a gene: 7. The CDR3, as DNA: TGTGCCAGCAGCTTCCTCAGGACAGGGGGACACGAGCAGTACTTC. Its translation is CASSFLRTGGHEQYF.

This clone was counted a few times. V usage is TRBV11-1 and J usage is TRBJ2-1, with D hard to call. The CDR3 length is 13 residues. CDR1 SGHAT and CDR2 FQDESV come from the germline V gene (reference sequence). Deletions cut 2 bases from V and 8 bases from J, with 10 bases between. Written as DNA, the CDR3 is TGTGCCAGCAGCTTAAACGGTGTGGATGAGCAGTTCTTC. It encodes CASSLNGVDEQFF.